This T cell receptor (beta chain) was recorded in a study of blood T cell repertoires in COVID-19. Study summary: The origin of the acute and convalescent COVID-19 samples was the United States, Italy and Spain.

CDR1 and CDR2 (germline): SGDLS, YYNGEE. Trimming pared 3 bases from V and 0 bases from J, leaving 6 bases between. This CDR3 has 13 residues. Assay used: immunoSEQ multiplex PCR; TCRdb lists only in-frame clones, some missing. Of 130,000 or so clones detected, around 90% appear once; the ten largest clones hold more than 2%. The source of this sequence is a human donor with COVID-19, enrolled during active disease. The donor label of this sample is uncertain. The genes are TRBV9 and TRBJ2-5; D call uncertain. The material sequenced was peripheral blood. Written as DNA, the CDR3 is TGTGCCAGCAGCGCCCCCAACCAAGAGACCCAGTACTTC. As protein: CASSAPNQETQYF.